One sample yielded the 25 T cell receptor beta chains listed below, sequenced in a study of identical twins. TCRdb used MiXCR to reprocess the 5' RACE reads, holding one entry per CDR3 protein. Of 1.5 million to 2 million distinct CDR3 sequences listed, more than 30% are singletons. Sequencing was done on a sample of cord blood. The receptors derive from a newborn girl in good health.

The V and J genes are TRBV4-2 and TRBJ2-2; perhaps TRBD1 as D (6 bases). Germline V gives CDR1 LGHNA, CDR2 YNFKEQ. V lost 3 bases to trimming and J lost 2 bases, with 10 bases between them. The CDR3 is 15 amino acids. CDR3 region: CASSQDSLNTGELFF. For the CDR3, the DNA is TGTGCCAGCAGCCAGGACAGTCTTAACACCGGGGAGCTGTTTTTT.

This clonotype was observed a handful of times. The chain has TRBV6-6 and TRBJ2-6; 13 nucleotides align to TRBD2. V gave up 5 bases and J gave up 0 bases; unmatched junction bases: 1. The CDR3 sequence is 17 residues long. Germline loops: CDR1 MNHNY, CDR2 SVGAGI (reference sequence). CDR3 in amino acids: CASSRTSGGSGANVLTF. In DNA form, the CDR3 reads TGTGCCAGCAGTCGGACTAGCGGGGGCTCTGGGGCCAACGTCCTGACTTTC.

This clonotype came up a few times. The V and J genes are TRBV5-1 and TRBJ1-2, with 7 nucleotides matching TRBD1. The ends lost 4 bases at V and 3 bases at J; junction bases unmatched: 9. Germline V gene data show CDR1 as SGHRS and CDR2 as YFSETQ. The CDR3 contains 15 residues. CDR3 protein: CASSLGTAVDYGYTF. The CDR3, as DNA: TGCGCCAGCAGCCTCGGGACAGCGGTAGACTATGGCTACACCTTC.

This chain joins TRBV20-1 and TRBJ2-7; D call uncertain. Trimming left V 5 bases short and J 0 bases short, with 14 bases between. This CDR3 spans 14 amino acids. Germline CDR1 reads DFQATT; CDR2 reads SNEGSKA (reference sequence). In nucleotides, the CDR3 is TGCAGTGCTGCTACGTCAAGTACCTCCTACGAGCAGTACTTC. Translation gives CSAATSSTSYEQYF.

This clonotype appeared a few times. J is TRBJ2-7 and V is TRBV4-1, with D perhaps TRBD1 (6 bases). Trimming cost V 2 bases and J 0 bases, with 8 bases left between them. Germline-derived CDR1 and CDR2 are MGHRA and YSYEKL. The length of the CDR3 is 14 residues. CDR3 protein: CASSQRDNSYEQYF. CDR3 DNA sequence: TGCGCCAGCAGCCAAAGGGACAACTCCTACGAGCAGTACTTC.

J is TRBJ2-6 and V is TRBV15; D is unresolved. V lost 7 bases, J lost 4 bases, and 8 bases lay in between. The germline CDR1 and CDR2 sequences are LNHNV and YYDKDF (reference sequence). The CDR3 consists of 13 residues. The CDR3 DNA reads as TGTGCCACCAAAATTACCGGGGCCAACGTCCTGACTTTC. Translated, it gives CATKITGANVLTF. The complete variable domain, with remaining parts taken from reference TRBV15 and TRBJ2-6, reads DAMVIQNPRYQVTQFGKPVTLSCSQTLNHNVMYWYQQKSSQAPKLLFHYYDKDFNNEADTPDNFQSRRPNTSFCFLDIRSPGLGDTAMYLCATKITGANVLTFGAGSRLTVL.

This clonotype was seen once. This may be a read error, as it is one base from a much larger clone. V usage is TRBV12-3 or TRBV12-4 and J usage is TRBJ2-1; no firm D call. The CDR3 is 16 amino acids. The V end lost 1 base, the J end lost 13 bases, and 23 bases lay between the germline ends. The CDR3 loop reads CASSLVGSAAEETQFF. The CDR3 DNA reads TGTGCCAGCAGTTTAGTAGGGTCGGCAGCCGAAGAGACCCAGTTCTTC.

V is TRBV5-1 and J is TRBJ2-1; perhaps TRBD1 as D (6 bases). Germline V gives CDR1 SGHRS, CDR2 YFSETQ. With 6 bases removed from V and 2 bases from J, the gap between germline ends came to 12 bases. CDR3 length equals 14 residues. As DNA, the CDR3 is TGCGCCAGCAACTCCGGGACACCCTACAATGAGCAGTTCTTC. Its protein product is CASNSGTPYNEQFF.

The rearrangement links TRBV21-1 to TRBJ2-5; the D call of TRBD1 is as the table states it, not checked on the DNA. TRBV21-1 counts as a pseudogene. The CDR3 length is 11 residues. CDR3 in DNA: TGTGCCAGCTTAGGGGACAGGGAGCAGTACTTC. Protein: CASLGDREQYF.

The J gene is TRBJ2-3, the V gene TRBV5-1, with TRBD2 identical over 14 bases. The CDR3 loop spans 17 amino acids. Germline CDR1 SGHRS, CDR2 YFSETQ. Trimming cost V 4 bases and J 7 bases; bases outside gene matches: 11. CDR3 residues: CASSPAQGLAGEHTQYF. The CDR3 region has the DNA TGCGCCAGCAGCCCCGCGCAGGGACTAGCGGGGGAACATACGCAGTATTTT.

This clonotype was observed a handful of times. This rearrangement joins TRBV4-1 to TRBJ2-1; D perhaps matches TRBD1 (5 bases). CDR3 size: 13 residues. Between the trimmed V and J ends, which lost 1 base and 6 bases, there was a span of 7 bases. Germline assignment: CDR1 MGHRA and CDR2 YSYEKL. The CDR3 reads CASSQVGANEQFF. The CDR3 nucleotides read TGCGCCAGCAGCCAAGTAGGGGCCAATGAGCAGTTCTTC.

This clonotype was recorded many times. The chain recombines TRBV10-3 with TRBJ2-3; 9 bases align to TRBD2. CDR3 length: 15 residues. V gave up 3 bases and J gave up 2 bases; unmatched junction bases: 3. Per the germline V gene, CDR1 is ENHRY and CDR2 is SYGVKD. As DNA, the CDR3 is TGTGCCATCAGTGATCCTAGCGGGGACACAGATACGCAGTATTTT. Its translation is CAISDPSGDTDTQYF.

The chain combines TRBV20-1 with TRBJ2-1, with TRBD2 matching 11 bases. CDR3 length: 17 residues. The junction had 10 bases not matched to a gene; V was cut back by 2 bases and J by 4 bases. Per the germline V gene, CDR1 is DFQATT and CDR2 is SNEGSKA (reference sequence). CDR3 residues: CSARRLTSGILYNEQFF. CDR3 sequence (DNA): TGCAGTGCTAGAAGACTGACTAGCGGGATCTTGTACAATGAGCAGTTCTTC.

The chain combines TRBV11-2 with TRBJ2-4; TRBD2 matches 9 bases. Trimming cost V 10 bases and J 1 base; bases outside gene matches: 14. The CDR3 contains 17 residues. Germline V gives CDR1 SGHAT, CDR2 FQNNGV. The DNA for the CDR3 is TGTGCCACCACACTAGGGGGACTAGCTGACGCCAAAAACATTCAGTACTTC. The encoded protein is CATTLGGLADAKNIQYF. The full variable domain, in which reference TRBV11-2 and TRBJ2-4 provide the parts outside the CDR3, is EAGVAQSPRYKIIEKRQSVAFWCNPISGHATLYWYQQILGQGPKLLIQFQNNGVVDDSQLPKDRFSAERLKGVDSTLKIQPAKLEDSAVYLCATTLGGLADAKNIQYFGAGTRLSVL.

The V call is TRBV20-1, the J call TRBJ2-3; 7 nucleotides align to TRBD2. The germline V gene encodes CDR1 DFQATT and CDR2 SNEGSKA (reference sequence). The CDR3 has 15 residues. V shed 5 bases, J shed 0 bases, and the junction held 8 bases outside the gene matches. The CDR3 nucleotides are TGCAGTGCTTACCGGGACTACCTTAGCACAGATACGCAGTATTTT. It codes for CSAYRDYLSTDTQYF.

The chain has TRBV20-1 and TRBJ2-7; 11 bases agree with TRBD2. J lost 4 bases, V lost 1 base, and 3 bases had no gene match. There are 14 residues in the CDR3. Germline-derived CDR1 and CDR2 are DFQATT and SNEGSKA (reference sequence). CDR3 DNA: TGCAGTGCTAGAGTTCTAGCGGGAGGTTACGAGCAGTACTTC. This encodes CSARVLAGGYEQYF.

The rearrangement uses TRBV15 and TRBJ1-2; D gene ambiguous. This CDR3 contains 15 residues. V was cut by 0 bases and J by 2 bases, with 10 bases left in between. CDR1 and CDR2 (germline): LNHNV, YYDKDF (reference sequence). The CDR3 sequence: CATSRDRGQNYGYTF. As DNA, the CDR3 is TGTGCCACCAGCAGAGATCGGGGTCAAAACTATGGCTACACCTTC. Variable domain in full (rest from reference TRBV15 and TRBJ1-2): DAMVIQNPRYQVTQFGKPVTLSCSQTLNHNVMYWYQQKSSQAPKLLFHYYDKDFNNEADTPDNFQSRRPNTSFCFLDIRSPGLGDTAMYLCATSRDRGQNYGYTFGSGTRLTVV.

The chain couples TRBV15 to TRBJ1-2, with D hard to call. Trimming cost V 0 bases and J 0 bases, with 8 bases left between them. This CDR3 has 15 residues. The germline V gene encodes CDR1 LNHNV and CDR2 YYDKDF (reference sequence). The CDR3 nucleotides are TGTGCCACCAGCAGAGATGCAAGGCCTAACTATGGCTACACCTTC. Protein product: CATSRDARPNYGYTF. The entire variable domain, with the rest obtained from reference TRBV15 and TRBJ1-2, is as follows: DAMVIQNPRYQVTQFGKPVTLSCSQTLNHNVMYWYQQKSSQAPKLLFHYYDKDFNNEADTPDNFQSRRPNTSFCFLDIRSPGLGDTAMYLCATSRDARPNYGYTFGSGTRLTVV.

The genes are TRBV20-1 and TRBJ1-1; the match to TRBD1 covers 7 bases. Trimming at V came to 6 bases and at J to 10 bases, leaving 11 bases not matched to a gene. The CDR3 consists of 12 residues. Germline V CDR1 and CDR2: DFQATT, SNEGSKA (reference sequence). CDR3: CSARTGSLAAFF. CDR3 coding DNA: TGCAGTGCGAGGACAGGCTCCCTTGCAGCTTTCTTT.

This clonotype was observed many times. The rearrangement joins TRBV20-1 to TRBJ2-3; D may match TRBD1 or TRBD2 (5 bases each). In germline, CDR1 is DFQATT, CDR2 SNEGSKA (reference sequence). Trimming cost V 1 base and J 2 bases, with 7 bases left between them. This CDR3 comprises 13 residues. CDR3 region: CSARAGTTDTQYF. Here the CDR3 DNA reads TGCAGTGCTAGAGCGGGGACCACAGATACGCAGTATTTT.

The CDR3 sequence is CASSPWGLDDNEQFF. The CDR3 DNA reads TGTGCCAGCAGCCCCTGGGGACTAGATGACAATGAGCAGTTCTTC. This chain uses TRBV7-9 with TRBJ2-1; 8 nucleotides match TRBD2. The CDR3 spans 15 residues. The germline V gene encodes CDR1 SEHNR and CDR2 FQNEAQ (reference sequence). J lost 5 bases, V lost 5 bases, and 8 bases had no gene match.

The chain joins TRBV2 to TRBJ1-6; tentative D call: TRBD1 (6 bases). Germline V gives CDR1 SNHLY, CDR2 FYNNEI. The CDR3 has 14 residues. The ends were cut back, 6 bases at V and 5 bases at J, with 11 bases in the middle. CDR3 in amino acids: CASSGQSDNSPLHF. The CDR3 DNA reads as TGTGCCAGCAGCGGACAGTCCGATAATTCACCCCTCCACTTT.

With regard to this clonotype: With a much larger clone just one base away, this may be a read error. The chain carries TRBV15 and TRBJ2-1, with D maybe TRBD2 (5 bases). CDR1 and CDR2 (germline): LNHNV, YYDKDF (reference sequence). This CDR3 is built from 16 residues. This chain's CDR3 is CATSRELQSGRNERFF. Written as DNA, the CDR3 is TGTGCCACCAGCAGAGAACTTCAGAGCGGTCGGAATGAGCGGTTCTTC.

V gene TRBV3-1 combines with J gene TRBJ2-1; D not resolved. Trimming left V 0 bases short and J 7 bases short, with 16 bases between. The CDR3 runs to 16 residues. Germline CDR1 reads LGHDT; CDR2 reads YNNKEL (reference sequence). Written as DNA, the CDR3 is TGTGCCAGCAGCCAAGAGCGGCCTCCTATCGGAAATGAGCAGTTCTTC. Protein product: CASSQERPPIGNEQFF.

This clonotype occurred many times. J is TRBJ2-3 and V is TRBV10-3; D uncertain. The V end lost 4 bases, the J end lost 1 base, and 12 bases lay between the germline ends. This CDR3 is built from 15 residues. Germline CDR1 reads ENHRY; CDR2 reads SYGVKD. CDR3 amino acids: CAISGQIDGTDTQYF. DNA of the CDR3: TGTGCCATCAGTGGACAAATCGACGGCACAGATACGCAGTATTTT.